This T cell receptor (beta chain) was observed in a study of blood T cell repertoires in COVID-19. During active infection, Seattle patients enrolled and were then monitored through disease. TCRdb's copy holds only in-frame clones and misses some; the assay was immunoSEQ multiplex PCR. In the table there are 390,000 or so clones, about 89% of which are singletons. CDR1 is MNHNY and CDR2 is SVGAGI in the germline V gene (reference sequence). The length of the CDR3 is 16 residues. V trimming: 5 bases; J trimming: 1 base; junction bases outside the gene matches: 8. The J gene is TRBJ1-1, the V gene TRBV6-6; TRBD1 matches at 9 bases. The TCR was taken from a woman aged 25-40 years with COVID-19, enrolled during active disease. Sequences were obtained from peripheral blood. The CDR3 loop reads CASSQRQGEANTEAFF. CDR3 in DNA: TGTGCCAGCAGTCAAAGACAGGGGGAGGCGAACACTGAAGCTTTCTTT.